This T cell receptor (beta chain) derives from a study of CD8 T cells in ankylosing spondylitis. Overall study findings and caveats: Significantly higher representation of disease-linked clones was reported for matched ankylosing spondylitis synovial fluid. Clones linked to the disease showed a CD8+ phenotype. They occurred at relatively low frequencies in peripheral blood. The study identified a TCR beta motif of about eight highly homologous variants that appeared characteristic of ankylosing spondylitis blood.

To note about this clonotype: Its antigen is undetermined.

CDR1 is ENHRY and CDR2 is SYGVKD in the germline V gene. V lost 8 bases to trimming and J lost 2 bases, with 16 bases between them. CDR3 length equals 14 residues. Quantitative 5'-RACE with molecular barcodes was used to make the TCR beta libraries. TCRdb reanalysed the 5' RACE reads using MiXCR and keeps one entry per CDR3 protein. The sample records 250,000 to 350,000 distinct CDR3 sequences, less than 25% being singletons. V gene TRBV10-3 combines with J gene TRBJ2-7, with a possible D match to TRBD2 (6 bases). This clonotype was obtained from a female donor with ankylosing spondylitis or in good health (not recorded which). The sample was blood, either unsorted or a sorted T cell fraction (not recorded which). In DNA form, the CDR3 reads TGTGCCATCTCCTCCGAGCGGGCCGCCTACGAGCAGTACTTC. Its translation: CAISSERAAYEQYF.